Listed below are T cell receptor beta chains from one sample, sequenced in a study of blood T cells in healthy people across ages. TCRdb re-called the 5' RACE reads through MiXCR, storing one row per CDR3 protein. This sample has 1.5 million to 2 million distinct CDR3 sequences, with around half found just once. Sample: blood. The receptor source for this set is a woman in her thirties or forties in good health. CDR3s include the opening cysteine and the closing phenylalanine or tryptophan. Fields, in order: clone size, D gene, J gene, V gene, CDR3 protein, CDR3 DNA. The D gene is left open where the match is weak. Not all rows give a size; the values are once, few, many and, for expanded clones, a class.

clone size: -; D gene: -; J gene: TRBJ2-1; V gene: TRBV14; CDR3 protein: CASSLSYYNEQFF; CDR3 DNA: TGTGCCAGCAGCCTATCTTACTACAATGAGCAGTTCTTC
clone size: few; D gene: -; J gene: TRBJ2-3; V gene: TRBV5-1; CDR3 protein: CASSLRVGTVLTYTQYF; CDR3 DNA: TGCGCCAGCAGCTTGAGGGTTGGAACTGTTCTCACATATACGCAGTATTTT
clone size: few; D gene: -; J gene: TRBJ2-7; V gene: TRBV5-1; CDR3 protein: CASSLAGGNHEQYF; CDR3 DNA: TGCGCCAGCAGCTTGGCCGGTGGTAACCACGAGCAGTACTTC
clone size: many; D gene: -; J gene: TRBJ2-3; V gene: TRBV6-4; CDR3 protein: CASSDAPGGTDTQYF; CDR3 DNA: TGTGCCAGCAGTGACGCCCCGGGGGGCACAGATACGCAGTATTTT
clone size: few; D gene: -; J gene: TRBJ2-3; V gene: TRBV9; CDR3 protein: CASSVGGVTDTQYF; CDR3 DNA: TGTGCCAGCAGCGTAGGGGGCGTCACAGATACGCAGTATTTT
clone size: -; D gene: TRBD2; J gene: TRBJ2-2; V gene: TRBV5-1; CDR3 protein: CASSLQRGGYTGELFF; CDR3 DNA: TGCGCCAGCAGCCTACAGCGGGGGGGATACACCGGGGAGCTGTTTTTT
clone size: -; D gene: TRBD1; J gene: TRBJ1-6; V gene: TRBV6-5; CDR3 protein: CASSSPTGPSPLHF; CDR3 DNA: TGTGCCAGCAGTTCGCCGACAGGGCCTTCACCCCTCCACTTT
clone size: -; D gene: -; J gene: TRBJ2-7; V gene: TRBV4-1; CDR3 protein: CASSQFRDTAYEQYF; CDR3 DNA: TGCGCCAGCAGCCAGTTCCGGGACACAGCCTACGAGCAGTACTTC
clone size: few; D gene: TRBD2; J gene: TRBJ2-5; V gene: TRBV28; CDR3 protein: CASKIPFGGETQYF; CDR3 DNA: TGTGCCAGCAAAATCCCATTCGGGGGGGAGACCCAGTACTTC
clone size: -; D gene: -; J gene: TRBJ2-1; V gene: TRBV20-1; CDR3 protein: CSASQGRGNEQFF; CDR3 DNA: TGCAGTGCTAGTCAGGGCAGGGGAAATGAGCAGTTCTTC
clone size: few; D gene: -; J gene: TRBJ2-1; V gene: TRBV7-2; CDR3 protein: CASSLSPGVGEQFF; CDR3 DNA: TGTGCCAGCAGTCTAAGTCCGGGGGTGGGTGAGCAGTTCTTC
clone size: once; D gene: -; J gene: TRBJ2-1; V gene: TRBV3-1; CDR3 protein: CASNQDHGGGSYNEQFF; CDR3 DNA: TGTGCCAGCAACCAAGATCACGGAGGGGGGTCCTACAATGAGCAGTTCTTC
clone size: -; D gene: -; J gene: TRBJ1-4; V gene: TRBV5-1; CDR3 protein: CAGSLGILNEKLFF; CDR3 DNA: TGCGCCGGCAGCTTGGGGATCCTTAATGAAAAACTGTTTTTT
clone size: few; D gene: TRBD1; J gene: TRBJ2-1; V gene: TRBV5-1; CDR3 protein: CASSETTGPSYNEQFF; CDR3 DNA: TGCGCCAGCAGCGAGACGACAGGGCCCTCCTACAATGAGCAGTTCTTC
clone size: -; D gene: -; J gene: TRBJ2-1; V gene: TRBV29-1; CDR3 protein: CSVLSSSYNEQFF; CDR3 DNA: TGCAGCGTTTTAAGCAGCTCCTACAATGAGCAGTTCTTC
clone size: -; D gene: -; J gene: TRBJ1-4; V gene: TRBV5-5; CDR3 protein: CASSRPGQGNEKLFF; CDR3 DNA: TGTGCCAGCAGCCGCCCGGGACAAGGGAATGAAAAACTGTTTTTT
clone size: few; D gene: TRBD2; J gene: TRBJ2-3; V gene: TRBV15; CDR3 protein: CATSRDSGGDTQYF; CDR3 DNA: TGTGCCACCAGCAGAGATAGCGGGGGGGATACGCAGTATTTT
clone size: few; D gene: -; J gene: TRBJ2-4; V gene: TRBV15; CDR3 protein: CATSRVWDIQYF; CDR3 DNA: TGTGCCACCAGCAGGGTCTGGGACATTCAGTACTTC
clone size: -; D gene: TRBD1; J gene: TRBJ2-7; V gene: TRBV28; CDR3 protein: CASSLPGTGGLYEQYF; CDR3 DNA: TGTGCCAGCAGTTTACCCGGGACAGGGGGTTTATACGAGCAGTACTTC
clone size: -; D gene: -; J gene: TRBJ1-2; V gene: TRBV6-2/TRBV6-3; CDR3 protein: CASWVSGVSLGYTF; CDR3 DNA: TGTGCCAGCTGGGTTTCCGGGGTATCGCTTGGCTACACCTTC